The next 28 T cell receptor beta chains were all read from a single sample in a study of blood T cell repertoires in COVID-19. The method was immunoSEQ multiplex PCR; TCRdb's version includes in-frame clones alone and lacks a portion of them. Of approximately 100,000 clones detected, about 85% appear once; the ten largest clones hold under 2.5%. Sequenced sample: peripheral blood. The receptors stem from a human donor in a cohort sampled during active COVID-19.

The chain carries TRBV6-2 or TRBV6-3 and TRBJ2-7, with 7 bases identical to TRBD1. The length of the CDR3 is 18 residues. The germline V gene has CDR1 MNHEY and CDR2 SVGEGT. V shed 2 bases and J 2 bases; nucleotides not matched to a gene: 15. CDR3 amino acids: CASSYPGTASSDPYEQYF. The CDR3 bases are TGTGCCAGCAGTTACCCCGGGACAGCCTCCAGCGACCCCTACGAGCAGTACTTC.

This chain links TRBV7-2 with TRBJ1-2, with a possible D match to TRBD1 (6 bases). Trimming took 5 bases from V and 4 from J, leaving 23 bases between them. Germline V gene data show CDR1 as SGHTA and CDR2 as FQGNSA. CDR3 length: 17 residues. CDR3 sequence (DNA): TGTGCCAGCAGCCCCCGGGGGGCGGGAGAGCGGCTCTATGGCTACACCTTC. This gives the protein CASSPRGAGERLYGYTF.

The V gene is TRBV27, the J gene TRBJ2-7, with TRBD2 matching over 14 bases. With 1 base clipped from V and 4 bases from J, the junction kept 9 bases outside the gene matches. Germline lookup yields CDR1 MNHEY and CDR2 SMNVEV (reference sequence). This CDR3 spans 18 amino acids. The CDR3 sequence is CASSLFPPGTSGSYEQYF. CDR3 nucleotide sequence: TGTGCCAGCAGTTTATTTCCTCCTGGGACTAGCGGGAGTTACGAGCAGTACTTC.

A single count supports this clone. This chain connects TRBV10-3 to TRBJ1-6; no firm D call. CDR1 is ENHRY and CDR2 is SYGVKD in the germline V gene. The CDR3 length is 13 residues. V gave up 0 bases and J gave up 10 bases, with 7 bases separating them. CDR3 residues: CAISESKASPLHF. The CDR3 DNA reads TGTGCCATCAGTGAGTCGAAAGCCTCACCCCTCCACTTT.

The genes are TRBV5-1 and TRBJ1-1, with a tentative D call TRBD1 (6 bases). With 2 bases removed from V and 1 base from J, the gap between germline ends came to 12 bases. The CDR3 loop spans 15 amino acids. Germline V lookup: CDR1 SGHRS, CDR2 YFSETQ. The CDR3 region is CASSLNLGANTEAFF. In DNA, the CDR3 is TGCGCCAGCAGCTTAAATCTGGGGGCGAACACTGAAGCTTTCTTT. Using reference TRBV5-1 and TRBJ1-1 for the parts outside the CDR3, the full variable domain is KAGVTQTPRYLIKTRGQQVTLSCSPISGHRSVSWYQQTPGQGLQFLFEYFSETQRNKGNFPGRFSGRQFSNSRSEMNVSTLELGDSALYLCASSLNLGANTEAFFGQGTRLTVV.

This clone was seen just once. V usage is TRBV7-2 and J usage is TRBJ2-5; a weak D match, TRBD1 (8 bases). Germline V gives CDR1 SGHTA, CDR2 FQGNSA. V lost 5 bases and J lost 2, with 15 bases in between. The CDR3 runs to 15 residues. CDR3: CASSASGTGQETQYF. The CDR3 nucleotides are TGTGCCAGCAGCGCGAGCGGGACAGGACAAGAGACCCAGTACTTC.

This clone was seen only once. The genes are TRBV29-1 and TRBJ1-1; D perhaps matches TRBD1 (6 bases). Germline V gives CDR1 SQVTM, CDR2 ANQGSEA. The CDR3 is 12 amino acids. With 5 bases removed from V and 4 bases from J, the gap between germline ends came to 11 bases. For the CDR3, the DNA is TGCAGCGTTTGGGGGCAGGGCACTGAAGCTTTCTTT. This codes for CSVWGQGTEAFF. Full variable domain (missing parts from reference TRBV29-1 and TRBJ1-1): SAVISQKPSRDICQRGTSLTIQCQVDSQVTMMFWYRQQPGQSLTLIATANQGSEATYESGFVIDKFPISRPNLTFSTLTVSNMSPEDSSIYLCSVWGQGTEAFFGQGTRLTVV.

The chain is built from TRBV5-4 and TRBJ1-1, with unresolved D. The CDR3 length is 14 residues. The germline V gene encodes CDR1 SGHNT and CDR2 YYREEE (reference sequence). V lost 1 base to trimming and J lost 0 bases, with 7 bases between them. CDR3 DNA sequence: TGTGCCAGCAGCTTGATAGAAATGAACACTGAAGCTTTCTTT. Translating gives CASSLIEMNTEAFF.

The chain carries TRBV5-4 and TRBJ2-2; D perhaps matches TRBD1 (6 bases). Germline CDR1 is SGHNT and CDR2 is YYREEE (reference sequence). V lost 2 bases to trimming and J lost 1 base, with 6 bases between them. There are 14 residues in the CDR3. This CDR3 reads CASSLQGNTGELFF. The CDR3 DNA follows: TGTGCCAGCAGCTTACAGGGGAACACCGGGGAGCTGTTTTTT.

This clone was recorded a few times. This chain connects TRBV7-3 to TRBJ1-5, with TRBD1 matching over 9 bases. Germline V gene data show CDR1 as SGHTA and CDR2 as FQGTGA. The CDR3 consists of 13 residues. The V and J ends lost 2 bases and 7 bases, in that order; junction bases with no gene match: 0. In DNA, the CDR3 is TGTGCCAGCAGCTTAGACAGGGGGCAGCCCCAGCATTTT. It translates to CASSLDRGQPQHF.

V gene TRBV7-2 combines with J gene TRBJ1-2, with 7 bases matching TRBD1. V lost 1 base and J lost 2; bases outside the gene matches: 1. Germline values: CDR1 SGHTA, CDR2 FQGNSA. The CDR3 consists of 14 residues. The CDR3 DNA is TGTGCCAGCAGCTTAGGGACAGGAAACTATGGCTACACCTTC. It is translated as CASSLGTGNYGYTF.

The chain couples TRBV27 to TRBJ1-5, with a weak D call TRBD1 (6 bases). CDR3 length: 15 residues. The germline V and J ends were trimmed by 2 bases and 3 bases, with 11 bases remaining between them. Germline V gene data show CDR1 as MNHEY and CDR2 as SMNVEV (reference sequence). Written as DNA, the CDR3 is TGTGCCAGCAGTTTAGAGGGGACAAACAATCAGCCCCAGCATTTT. Protein: CASSLEGTNNQPQHF.

The chain is built from TRBV6-1 and TRBJ2-1, with D perhaps matching TRBD1 (5 bases). CDR3 size: 16 residues. V was shortened by 0 bases and J by 4 bases, with 13 bases between the two germline ends. Germline assignment: CDR1 MNHNS and CDR2 SASEGT. The CDR3 loop reads CASSEALTRVYNEQFF. CDR3 in DNA: TGTGCCAGCAGTGAAGCGCTAACCAGGGTTTACAATGAGCAGTTCTTC.

This chain uses TRBV27 with TRBJ2-1; TRBD1 matches 11 bases. The ends lost 0 bases at V and 0 bases at J; junction bases unmatched: 16. This CDR3 is built from 22 residues. Germline assignment: CDR1 MNHEY and CDR2 SMNVEV (reference sequence). The CDR3 nucleotides are TGTGCCAGCAGTTTATCAGGACAGGGGGCGGTTGTGGCGGGGAGCTCCTACAATGAGCAGTTCTTC. Encoded protein: CASSLSGQGAVVAGSSYNEQFF.

CDR3: CAISGPVGGQQNTEAFF. CDR3 nucleotide sequence: TGTGCCATCAGTGGGCCGGTTGGGGGACAGCAGAACACTGAAGCTTTCTTT. This chain uses TRBV10-3 with TRBJ1-1; 7 nucleotides match TRBD1. The CDR3 totals 17 residues. Germline V gene sequence: CDR1 ENHRY, CDR2 SYGVKD. The V gene end was trimmed by 4 bases and the J gene end by 1 base; junction bases not matched to a gene: 12.

The chain joins TRBV28 to TRBJ1-1; perhaps TRBD1 as D (5 bases). This CDR3 spans 14 amino acids. From germline, CDR1 is MDHEN and CDR2 SYDVKM. V lost 6 bases, J lost 7 bases, and 18 bases lay in between. CDR3 DNA: TGTGCCAGCAGGGGTTATGGGGCGGAACGTGAAGCTTTCTTT. This gives the protein CASRGYGAEREAFF.

The V and J genes are TRBV18 and TRBJ1-1, with D tentatively TRBD1 (6 bases). The V end was cut by 3 bases, the J end by 3 bases, with 14 bases between. Germline loops: CDR1 KGHSH, CDR2 LQKENI. The CDR3 spans 15 residues. The CDR3 protein is CASSPRQGKDTEAFF. CDR3 coding DNA: TGTGCCAGCTCACCCCGGCAGGGGAAGGACACTGAAGCTTTCTTT.

This clone has just one count. The chain joins TRBV5-1 to TRBJ2-6, with TRBD1 matching over 7 bases. Germline V gives CDR1 SGHRS, CDR2 YFSETQ. The CDR3 spans 18 residues. Trimming removed 4 bases from V and 0 bases from J; junction bases left unmatched: 10. DNA of the CDR3: TGCGCCAGCAGCCCAGGACAGGAGTTTTACTCTGGGGCCAACGTCCTGACTTTC. Translation gives CASSPGQEFYSGANVLTF.

The chain combines TRBV7-3 with TRBJ1-5; the match to TRBD1 covers 8 bases. The CDR3 has 13 residues. Germline CDR1 reads SGHTA; CDR2 reads FQGTGA. The V gene end was trimmed by 3 bases and the J gene end by 6 bases; junction bases not matched to a gene: 1. CDR3 bases: TGTGCCAGCAGCTTGACAGGGGCTCAGCCCCAGCATTTT. It yields the protein CASSLTGAQPQHF.

This clone was recorded only once. The V and J genes are TRBV11-2 and TRBJ2-4, with D possibly TRBD2 on 5 matching bases. The V gene's germline CDR1 is SGHAT and CDR2 FQNNGV. Trimming stripped 0 bases from V and 8 bases from J, with 11 bases between. CDR3 size: 14 residues. CDR3 amino acids: CASSLDRRLDIQYF. The CDR3 DNA follows: TGTGCCAGCAGCTTAGACAGGAGGTTAGACATTCAGTACTTC.

The rearrangement joins TRBV10-1 to TRBJ2-3, with no clear D. The V gene's germline CDR1 is WNHNN and CDR2 SYGVQD (reference sequence). The CDR3 runs 13 residues. Deletions cut 2 bases from V and 7 bases from J, with 10 bases between. The CDR3: CASSETNKHTQYF. In DNA form, the CDR3 reads TGCGCCAGCAGTGAGACCAACAAACATACGCAGTATTTT.

V gene TRBV5-1 combines with J gene TRBJ1-4; 7 nucleotides line up with TRBD1. The CDR3 sequence is 18 residues long. The germline gives CDR1 SGHRS, CDR2 YFSETQ. The trim removed 2 bases at V and 8 bases at J, leaving 18 bases unmatched. Here the CDR3 DNA reads TGCGCCAGCAGCTTCCTCTTCGACAGGGACCCATTTGAGGAAAAACTGTTTTTT. Translated: CASSFLFDRDPFEEKLFF.

The chain combines TRBV5-1 with TRBJ2-7; 10 bases agree with TRBD2. The CDR3 is 16 amino acids. V lost 4 bases, J lost 1 base, and 8 bases stayed unmatched. Germline V lookup: CDR1 SGHRS, CDR2 YFSETQ. Here the CDR3 reads CASSLDELAGSYEQYF. Here the CDR3 DNA reads TGCGCCAGCAGCCTAGACGAACTAGCGGGATCCTACGAGCAGTACTTC.

J is TRBJ2-5 and V is TRBV19; 7 bases map to TRBD1. This CDR3 comprises 16 residues. Trimming removed 4 bases from V and 2 bases from J; junction bases left unmatched: 10. Germline V gives CDR1 LNHDA, CDR2 SQIVND (reference sequence). For the CDR3, the DNA is TGTGCCAGTAGTACCTCTGGACAGGTCGTTCAAGAGACCCAGTACTTC. This codes for CASSTSGQVVQETQYF.

The chain couples TRBV28 to TRBJ2-2, with D hard to call. CDR1 and CDR2 (germline): MDHEN, SYDVKM. V was shortened by 3 bases and J by 1 base, with 15 bases between the two germline ends. The CDR3 consists of 17 residues. This CDR3 reads CASSFQSLQKNTGELFF. The DNA for the CDR3 is TGTGCCAGCAGTTTTCAGAGCCTACAGAAGAACACCGGGGAGCTGTTTTTT.

In this sample, this clone turned up a few times. The genes are TRBV24-1 and TRBJ2-1; D is undetermined. V lost 9 bases, J lost 2 bases, and 13 bases lay in between. The germline CDR1 and CDR2 sequences are KGHDR and SFDVKD. This CDR3 region has 14 residues. This CDR3 reads CATQDGPAYNEQFF. CDR3 bases: TGTGCCACCCAGGATGGGCCGGCCTACAATGAGCAGTTCTTC.

This chain's CDR3 is CASSPGTSASIATQYF. CDR3 bases: TGTGCCAGCAGCCCAGGGACTAGCGCCTCCATAGCGACGCAGTATTTT. The chain recombines TRBV5-6 with TRBJ2-3; 10 bases line up with TRBD2. Trimming removed 4 bases from V and 9 bases from J; junction bases left unmatched: 14. The CDR3 is made up of 16 amino acids. In germline, CDR1 is SGHDT, CDR2 YYEEEE.

The CDR3 DNA follows: TGTGCCAGCAGTTCCGGGGACAAGAACACTGAAGCTTTCTTT. Translated, it gives CASSSGDKNTEAFF. This sequence joins TRBV28 and TRBJ1-1; possible D gene TRBD1, 6 bases. The CDR3 has 14 residues. Germline CDR1 is MDHEN and CDR2 is SYDVKM. V was cut by 4 bases and J by 1 base, with 10 bases left in between. Full variable domain (missing parts from reference TRBV28 and TRBJ1-1): DVKVTQSSRYLVKRTGEKVFLECVQDMDHENMFWYRQDPGLGLRLIYFSYDVKMKEKGDIPEGYSVSREKKERFSLILESASTNQTSMYLCASSSGDKNTEAFFGQGTRLTVV.